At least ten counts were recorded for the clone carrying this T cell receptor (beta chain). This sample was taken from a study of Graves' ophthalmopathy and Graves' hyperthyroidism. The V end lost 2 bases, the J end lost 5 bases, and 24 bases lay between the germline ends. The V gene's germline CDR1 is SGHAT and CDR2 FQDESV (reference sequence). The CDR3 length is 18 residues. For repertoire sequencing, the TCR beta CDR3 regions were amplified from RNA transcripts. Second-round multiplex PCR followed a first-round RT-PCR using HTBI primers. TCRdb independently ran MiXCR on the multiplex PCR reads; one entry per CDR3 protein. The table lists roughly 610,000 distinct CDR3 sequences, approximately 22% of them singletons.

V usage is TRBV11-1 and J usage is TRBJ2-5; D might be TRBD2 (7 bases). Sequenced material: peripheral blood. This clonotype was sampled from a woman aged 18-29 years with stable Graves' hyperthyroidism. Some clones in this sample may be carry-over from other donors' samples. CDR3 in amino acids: CASSLPLMEGGPQETQYF. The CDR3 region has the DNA TGTGCCAGCAGCTTACCCCTCATGGAGGGGGGGCCCCAGGAGACCCAGTACTTC.